The 32 T cell receptor beta chains presented below share a single source sample, sequenced in a study of human CD4 T cells and Enterobacteriaceae. Data came from immunoSEQ multiplex PCR; TCRdb stores just in-frame clones and leaves some out. The table shows 25,000 to 30,000 clones, with around 80% occurring only once. Memory CD4+ T cells were sorted as all CD4+ cells except CD45RA+CCR7+CD95- naive cells, over 98% pure. The sequenced sample consisted of memory CD4+ T cells from blood. The receptors were gathered from a human donor in good health.

The chain uses TRBV20-1 and TRBJ2-7; possible D gene TRBD2, 5 bases. The CDR3 extends over 11 amino acids. The germline CDR1 and CDR2 sequences are DFQATT and SNEGSKA (reference sequence). Trimming stripped 1 base from V and 4 bases from J, with 5 bases between. The CDR3, as DNA: TGCAGTGCTAGAGGGGAGTACGAGCAGTACTTC. Encoded protein: CSARGEYEQYF.

The chain links TRBV11-3 to TRBJ2-1, with a weak D call TRBD1 (6 bases). The germline V and J ends were trimmed by 5 bases and 7 bases, with 18 bases remaining between them. This CDR3 spans 15 amino acids. The germline V gene encodes CDR1 SGHNT and CDR2 YENEEA. The CDR3 nucleotides read TGTGCCAGCAGCCCAAGCAGGGGCTTTGAGAATGAGCAGTTCTTC. Translation gives CASSPSRGFENEQFF.

V usage is TRBV9 and J usage is TRBJ2-3, with D tentatively TRBD1 or TRBD2 (5 bases each). There are 15 residues in the CDR3. Looked up from germline, CDR1 is SGDLS and CDR2 is YYNGEE. Trimming cost V 1 base and J 2 bases, with 11 bases left between them. CDR3 sequence (DNA): TGTGCCAGCAGCGTACGGGACGGCTACACAGATACGCAGTATTTT. It yields the protein CASSVRDGYTDTQYF.

The chain combines TRBV6-6 with TRBJ1-4; no clear D gene. This CDR3 contains 15 residues. Trimming pared 0 bases from V and 0 bases from J, leaving 5 bases between. CDR1 MNHNY and CDR2 SVGAGI come from the germline V gene (reference sequence). CDR3 sequence: CASSYSTATNEKLFF. The CDR3 nucleotides are TGTGCCAGCAGTTACTCGACGGCAACTAATGAAAAACTGTTTTTT.

In this sample, this clone turned up a few times. CDR3 nucleotide sequence: TGTGCCAGCAGAGGGACGAACACCGGGGAGCTGTTTTTT. Translation: CASRGTNTGELFF. The chain employs TRBV7-9 and TRBJ2-2; no firm D call. The CDR3 consists of 13 residues. Germline loops: CDR1 SEHNR, CDR2 FQNEAQ (reference sequence). V lost 6 bases and J 0 bases, leaving 5 bases between the germline ends.

The chain joins TRBV19 to TRBJ1-1; D may be TRBD1 (6 bases). Germline V gives CDR1 LNHDA, CDR2 SQIVND (reference sequence). V lost 3 bases to trimming and J lost 0 bases, with 14 bases between them. The CDR3 totals 16 residues. The CDR3 region is CASSIRGFPMNTEAFF. Written as DNA, the CDR3 is TGTGCCAGTAGTATCAGGGGTTTTCCTATGAACACTGAAGCTTTCTTT.

The rearrangement joins TRBV29-1 to TRBJ2-3; 15 bases are a match to TRBD2. Trimming removed 3 bases from V and 4 bases from J; junction bases left unmatched: 5. CDR3 size: 16 residues. CDR1 and CDR2 (germline): SQVTM, ANQGSEA. The CDR3 DNA reads as TGCAGCGTTGACGGACTAGCGGGAGGGGGGCCAGATACGCAGTATTTT. This sequence encodes CSVDGLAGGGPDTQYF.

The rearrangement links TRBV28 to TRBJ1-2; D ambiguous. V lost 8 bases to trimming and J lost 8 bases, with 6 bases between them. CDR3 length equals 9 residues. From germline, CDR1 is MDHEN and CDR2 SYDVKM. The CDR3 nucleotides are TGTGCCAGCGGAAGCGGCTACACCTTC. Translated: CASGSGYTF.

The chain employs TRBV10-3 and TRBJ1-5, with D possibly matching TRBD1 (6 bases). The CDR3 loop spans 13 amino acids. Trimming took off 10 bases at V and 5 bases at J, with 15 bases between the two ends. Germline V CDR1 and CDR2: ENHRY, SYGVKD. In nucleotides, the CDR3 is TGTGCCACCGGGGGCGACATCGATCAGCCCCAGCATTTT. It yields the protein CATGGDIDQPQHF.

The rearrangement uses TRBV6-1 and TRBJ1-3, with D possibly matching TRBD1 (6 bases). Germline V gene data show CDR1 as MNHNS and CDR2 as SASEGT. With 3 bases removed from V and 5 bases from J, the gap between germline ends came to 11 bases. This CDR3 is 14 amino acids long. This CDR3 is CASSDLGGRNTIYF. CDR3 DNA: TGTGCCAGCAGTGACCTTGGGGGGCGAAACACCATATATTTT.

This clone was observed a single time. The chain is built from TRBV2 and TRBJ2-7; perhaps TRBD1 as D (5 bases). CDR3 length: 11 amino acids. From germline, CDR1 is SNHLY and CDR2 FYNNEI. Deletions cut 6 bases from V and 6 bases from J, with 9 bases between. The CDR3: CASRVGVEQYF. The CDR3 nucleotides read TGTGCCAGCAGGGTAGGGGTCGAGCAGTACTTC.

For the CDR3, the DNA is TGTGCCAGCAGTTTGGGGGCTTATGGCTACACCTTC. Translated: CASSLGAYGYTF. The chain carries TRBV28 and TRBJ1-2, with D maybe TRBD1 (6 bases). Germline V gene lookup returns CDR1 MDHEN and CDR2 SYDVKM. V lost 3 bases to trimming and J lost 5 bases, with 7 bases between them. The CDR3 extends over 12 amino acids.

In DNA, the CDR3 is TGTGCCAGCAGTTACGCCAGCCGGAACACTGAAGCTTTCTTT. This codes for CASSYASRNTEAFF. The chain couples TRBV6-5 to TRBJ1-1; D not certain. The CDR3 is 14 residues long. Trimming took off 2 bases at V and 1 base at J, with 8 bases between the two ends. Per germline, CDR1 MNHEY and CDR2 SVGAGI.

The gene calls are TRBV30 and TRBJ2-3, with D possibly being TRBD2 (5 bases). Germline-derived CDR1 and CDR2 are GTSNPN and SVGIG (reference sequence). The V end was cut by 4 bases, the J end by 1 base, with 12 bases between. The CDR3 is 14 residues long. This CDR3 reads CAWKVGRGTDTQYF. The CDR3 nucleotides are TGTGCCTGGAAGGTCGGGCGGGGCACAGATACGCAGTATTTT.

This clone was counted a single time. The chain employs TRBV7-2 and TRBJ1-2, with 9 bases fitting TRBD1. Per germline, CDR1 SGHTA and CDR2 FQGNSA. V was clipped by 6 bases and J by 6 bases; unmatched bases: 8. The CDR3 has 14 amino acids. As DNA, the CDR3 is TGTGCCAGCAGTCAAAGGACAGGGGACGATGGCTACACCTTC. It codes for CASSQRTGDDGYTF.

This clone was seen a few times. The V gene is TRBV11-2, the J gene TRBJ2-7; possibly TRBD1 for D (7 bases). The CDR3 is 13 residues long. Germline V gene lookup returns CDR1 SGHAT and CDR2 FQNNGV. V was clipped by 4 bases and J by 5 bases, with 12 bases between them. The CDR3 is CASSSDREDEQYF. The CDR3 DNA sequence: TGTGCCAGCAGCTCCGACAGGGAGGACGAGCAGTACTTC.

Points on this clone: Other DNA sequences of this sample code for an identical CDR3. This chain joins TRBV6-1 and TRBJ1-2; D not resolved. This CDR3 contains 13 residues. The V gene lost 6 bases and the J gene lost 1 base, with 9 bases spanning the gap. Germline CDR1 reads MNHNS; CDR2 reads SASEGT. The CDR3 sequence is CASRPTFNYGYTF. CDR3 DNA: TGTGCCAGCAGGCCGACTTTTAACTATGGCTACACCTTC.

The rearrangement uses TRBV6-1 and TRBJ2-1, with 9 bases lining up with TRBD2. V shed 7 bases, J shed 9 bases, and the junction held 13 bases outside the gene matches. Germline lookup yields CDR1 MNHNS and CDR2 SASEGT. The CDR3 covers 15 residues. The CDR3 DNA is TGTGCCAGCACGGCAGCGAGCGGGAGGAAGGGTGAGCAGTTCTTC. It is translated as CASTAASGRKGEQFF.

The chain has TRBV16 and TRBJ1-4; no reliable D call. Germline values: CDR1 KGHSY, CDR2 FQNENV. V lost 2 bases and J 3 bases, leaving 13 bases between the germline ends. The CDR3 is 16 amino acids. The CDR3 DNA reads TGTGCCAGCAGCCAAATGGACGGAGGATCTAATGAAAAACTGTTTTTT. It specifies CASSQMDGGSNEKLFF.

The genes are TRBV7-2 and TRBJ2-5, with 8 bases matching TRBD1. V trimming: 5 bases; J trimming: 3 bases; junction bases outside the gene matches: 5. The CDR3 is 14 residues long. CDR1 is SGHTA and CDR2 is FQGNSA in the germline V gene. CDR3: CASSPRGRKETQYF. CDR3 nucleotide sequence: TGTGCCAGCAGCCCCAGGGGGCGCAAAGAGACCCAGTACTTC.

This clone was detected only once. V and J are TRBV7-8 and TRBJ1-2; unclear D gene. V was cut by 5 bases and J by 2 bases, with 15 bases left in between. Germline CDR1 and CDR2: SGHVS and FQNEAQ. The CDR3 runs 15 residues. CDR3 in DNA: TGTGCCAGCAGCCTTCTGGAGCTATCGAACTATGGCTACACCTTC. Amino acids: CASSLLELSNYGYTF.

In its sample, this clone was seen once. The chain has TRBV2 and TRBJ2-5, with 8 bases that match TRBD1. Near its end, the DNA agrees better with TRBJ2-7, so the J call may be wrong. The CDR3 contains 14 residues. Germline CDR1 and CDR2: SNHLY and FYNNEI. The CDR3 DNA sequence: TGTGCCAGCGTACTCGAGGACAGGGTGGGCGAGCAGTACTTC. Its translation is CASVLEDRVGEQYF.

This clone appeared a single time. The chain joins TRBV5-1 to TRBJ2-2, with D possibly TRBD2 on 6 matching bases. CDR1 and CDR2 (germline): SGHRS, YFSETQ. V was cut by 3 bases and J by 5 bases, with 23 bases left in between. The CDR3 contains 18 residues. The CDR3 DNA reads TGCGCCAGCAGCTCCCGCCCACCCGAAGCGGGCAGAACCGGGGAGCTGTTTTTT. Protein sequence: CASSSRPPEAGRTGELFF.

V and J are TRBV14 and TRBJ2-7, with 8 bases identical to TRBD1. The CDR3 totals 19 residues. After removal of 0 bases from V and 7 bases from J, the junction contained 20 bases not matched to a gene. The V gene's germline CDR1 is SGHDN and CDR2 FVKESK. The CDR3 spells CASSQDLVGQGGPAEEQYF. CDR3 nucleotides: TGTGCCAGCAGCCAAGACTTGGTAGGACAGGGTGGTCCGGCGGAGGAGCAGTACTTC.

The chain couples TRBV7-2 to TRBJ1-4, with 7 bases that match TRBD1. Germline V gene data show CDR1 as SGHTA and CDR2 as FQGNSA. V lost 5 bases to trimming and J lost 8 bases; unmatched junction nucleotides: 5. The CDR3 is 13 amino acids. The DNA of the CDR3 is TGTGCCAGCAGCCGAGGACAGGAGGAAAAACTGTTTTTT. Translation gives CASSRGQEEKLFF.

CDR3 nucleotides: TGTGCCAGCAGCCGAGGACAGTTCGATGGCTACACCTTC. It encodes CASSRGQFDGYTF. The chain recombines TRBV6-5 with TRBJ1-2; TRBD1 is a possible D gene (6 bases). The CDR3 length is 13 residues. The ends were cut back, 6 bases at V and 6 bases at J, with 14 bases in the middle. CDR1 and CDR2 (germline): MNHEY, SVGAGI.

V gene TRBV7-2 combines with J gene TRBJ2-5; 10 nucleotides align to TRBD2. Germline V gene lookup returns CDR1 SGHTA and CDR2 FQGNSA. V lost 0 bases to trimming and J lost 2 bases; unmatched junction nucleotides: 3. The CDR3 contains 16 residues. CDR3 nucleotides: TGTGCCAGCAGCTTAGCGAGTAGCGGGGGGCAAGAGACCCAGTACTTC. It encodes CASSLASSGGQETQYF.

The V call is TRBV2, the J call TRBJ1-2; 7 bases align to TRBD1. Germline V lookup: CDR1 SNHLY, CDR2 FYNNEI. With 4 bases clipped from V and 3 bases from J, the junction kept 2 bases outside the gene matches. The CDR3 sequence is 13 residues long. This CDR3 is CASSGQGHYGYTF. Here the CDR3 DNA reads TGTGCCAGCAGTGGACAGGGCCACTATGGCTACACCTTC.

This chain joins TRBV29-1 and TRBJ1-1; D perhaps matches TRBD1 (5 bases). The ends were cut back, 4 bases at V and 0 bases at J, with 12 bases in the middle. This CDR3 contains 14 residues. The germline V gene encodes CDR1 SQVTM and CDR2 ANQGSEA. CDR3 region: CSVGGRDLNTEAFF. DNA of the CDR3: TGCAGCGTTGGGGGGAGGGATTTGAACACTGAAGCTTTCTTT.

The rearrangement joins TRBV10-3 to TRBJ2-1, with 8 bases fitting TRBD2. After removal of 8 bases from V and 8 bases from J, the junction contained 14 bases not matched to a gene. CDR3 length: 15 amino acids. CDR1 and CDR2 from the germline V gene are ENHRY and SYGVKD. In DNA form, the CDR3 reads TGTGCCATCTCCTCCGGGGCGGGAGGCACGGATGAGCAGTTCTTC. It is translated as CAISSGAGGTDEQFF.

The chain couples TRBV18 to TRBJ2-1; no clear D gene. Germline V gene sequence: CDR1 KGHSH, CDR2 LQKENI. Trimming took off 4 bases at V and 6 bases at J, with 7 bases between the two ends. CDR3 size: 12 residues. Here the CDR3 DNA reads TGTGCCAGCTCACAGAGAAGCAATGAGCAGTTCTTC. Translation: CASSQRSNEQFF.

The genes are TRBV5-1 and TRBJ2-2; D remains ambiguous. CDR3 length equals 13 residues. CDR1 and CDR2 (germline): SGHRS, YFSETQ. With 4 bases removed from V and 3 bases from J, the gap between germline ends came to 7 bases. The CDR3, as DNA: TGCGCCAGCAGCGCGCAGTACACCGGGGAGCTGTTTTTT. The encoded protein is CASSAQYTGELFF.